These T cell receptor beta chains were read from a single sample in a study of cytomegalovirus exposure and HLA in healthy donors. Clones were read by immunoSEQ multiplex PCR, and TCRdb kept only the in-frame ones, dropping some. The profile covers tens of thousands of clones, with around four fifths appearing a single time and 2.5% to 3.5% taken by the ten largest. Sequenced material: PBMCs. All receptors come from a man aged 25-40 years in good health and CMV-seronegative. Both conserved end residues are part of each CDR3. Fields, in order: V gene, J gene, D gene, clone size, CDR3 DNA, CDR3 protein. A D gene is named only where the DNA matches it firmly. The size entry is marked missing in some rows and otherwise reads once, few, many or a size class.

v_gene: TRBV7-8
j_gene: TRBJ1-5
d_gene: .
abundance: .
CDR3nt: TGTGCCAGCAGCTTAGAGTCGTGGGCGGCGGGGAATCAGCCCCAGCATTTT
CDR3aa: CASSLESWAAGNQPQHF

v_gene: TRBV7-2
j_gene: TRBJ1-5
d_gene: .
abundance: few
CDR3nt: TGTGCCAGCACCCAGACAGGAAATCAGCCCCAGCATTTT
CDR3aa: CASTQTGNQPQHF

v_gene: TRBV4-1
j_gene: TRBJ2-1
d_gene: TRBD2
abundance: once
CDR3nt: TGCGCCAGCAGCCTACTGACTAGCGGGAGGGGTTATGAGCAGTTCTTC
CDR3aa: CASSLLTSGRGYEQFF

v_gene: TRBV11-2
j_gene: TRBJ2-1
d_gene: TRBD2
abundance: .
CDR3nt: TGTGCCAGCACCAGAGCGGGGAACTCCTACAATGAGCAGTTCTTC
CDR3aa: CASTRAGNSYNEQFF

v_gene: TRBV7-8
j_gene: TRBJ2-1
d_gene: TRBD2
abundance: .
CDR3nt: TGTGCCAGCAGCCAGGGGCCCCTTACTAGCGGCTACAATGAGCAGTTCTTC
CDR3aa: CASSQGPLTSGYNEQFF

v_gene: TRBV9
j_gene: TRBJ1-6
d_gene: TRBD1
abundance: few
CDR3nt: TGTGCCAGCAGCGTAGGGGACAGACCGACATACTCACCCCTCCACTTT
CDR3aa: CASSVGDRPTYSPLHF

v_gene: TRBV29-1
j_gene: TRBJ2-7
d_gene: TRBD1
abundance: .
CDR3nt: TGCAGCGTTGTTCCGGGACAGACATCCTACGAGCAGTACTTC
CDR3aa: CSVVPGQTSYEQYF

v_gene: TRBV11-3
j_gene: TRBJ2-1
d_gene: TRBD2
abundance: .
CDR3nt: TGTGCCAGCAGCCAAACTAGCGGGAGGTACAATGAGCAGTTCTTC
CDR3aa: CASSQTSGRYNEQFF

v_gene: TRBV19
j_gene: TRBJ1-6
d_gene: .
abundance: .
CDR3nt: TGTGCCAGTAACTCCCGTCGGGACACCTTTAATTCACCCCTCCACTTT
CDR3aa: CASNSRRDTFNSPLHF

v_gene: TRBV4-1
j_gene: TRBJ1-1
d_gene: TRBD1
abundance: .
CDR3nt: TGCGCCAGCAGCCCCCCACCCGGACAGGGCGGGGCCGGGACTGAAGCTTTCTTT
CDR3aa: CASSPPPGQGGAGTEAFF

v_gene: TRBV7-8
j_gene: TRBJ1-1
d_gene: .
abundance: .
CDR3nt: TGTGCCAGCAGACAGGGTCCGAACACTGAAGCTTTCTTT
CDR3aa: CASRQGPNTEAFF

v_gene: TRBV7-2
j_gene: TRBJ2-3
d_gene: .
abundance: once
CDR3nt: TGTGCCAGCAGCCGGCGGGTGGGTACCGACACAGATACGCAGTATTTT
CDR3aa: CASSRRVGTDTDTQYF

v_gene: TRBV4-2
j_gene: TRBJ2-3
d_gene: .
abundance: few
CDR3nt: TGTGCCAGCAGCCAAGAAGGCCCCTCGGGGGTGGGCACAGATACGCAGTATTTT
CDR3aa: CASSQEGPSGVGTDTQYF

v_gene: TRBV4-2
j_gene: TRBJ1-6
d_gene: .
abundance: .
CDR3nt: TGTGCCAGCAGCCAAGCCCAACCCGGGGCCCTGACAGGCTTTAATTCACCCCTCCACTTT
CDR3aa: CASSQAQPGALTGFNSPLHF

v_gene: TRBV7-9
j_gene: TRBJ1-1
d_gene: TRBD1
abundance: few
CDR3nt: TGTGCCAGCAGCATGGACAGGGAGGGGCCTTTCTTT
CDR3aa: CASSMDREGPFF

v_gene: TRBV5-4
j_gene: TRBJ1-4
d_gene: .
abundance: .
CDR3nt: TGTGCCAGCAGCTTACATGGGGGCGATGAAAAACTGTTTTTT
CDR3aa: CASSLHGGDEKLFF

v_gene: TRBV7-2
j_gene: TRBJ2-5
d_gene: TRBD1
abundance: .
CDR3nt: TGTGCCAGCAGCCAAGACAGGGTATTGGAGACCCAGTACTTC
CDR3aa: CASSQDRVLETQYF

v_gene: TRBV27
j_gene: TRBJ1-5
d_gene: TRBD1
abundance: once
CDR3nt: TGTGCCAGCAGTTCATACAGGGGGCCGGTCGGGCAGCCCCAGCATTTT
CDR3aa: CASSSYRGPVGQPQHF

v_gene: TRBV19
j_gene: TRBJ2-1
d_gene: .
abundance: .
CDR3nt: TGTGCCAGTAGTATAACTTTGAATGAGCAGTTCTTC
CDR3aa: CASSITLNEQFF

v_gene: TRBV28
j_gene: TRBJ1-2
d_gene: .
abundance: .
CDR3nt: TGTGCCAGCAGTTCCACAGGGTTCTATGGCTACACCTTC
CDR3aa: CASSSTGFYGYTF